The clone carrying this T cell receptor (beta chain) was picked up a small number of times. Source study methods: From reference gene primer amplification, estimates of nucleated cell counts were derived. Measured with immunoSEQ multiplex PCR; TCRdb has only the in-frame clones, and not every one. The V and J calls and clone size are taken from that table; D and trimming were inferred from the DNA. The table records 50,000 to 70,000 clones, 87% of them present only once. These data come from a study of blood T cell repertoires in COVID-19. In the study overall: The origin of the acute and convalescent COVID-19 samples was the United States, Italy and Spain. T cells, B-cell-depleted T cells, or PBMCs supplied cDNA or gDNA.

Germline V gene sequence: CDR1 MNHEY, CDR2 SMNVEV (reference sequence). Losses at the gene ends were 5 bases for V and 0 bases for J; bases not matched to a gene: 11. The CDR3 covers 19 residues. The origin of this receptor is a man in his 60s with active or convalescent COVID-19. Material for sequencing was peripheral blood. The chain combines TRBV27 with TRBJ1-4; 11 bases are a match to TRBD1. The CDR3 DNA follows: TGTGCCAGCAGTCTGATTAAAACGGGACAGGGGGCAACTAATGAAAAACTGTTTTTT. Residues: CASSLIKTGQGATNEKLFF.